Reported below is one T cell receptor beta chain. This receptor's antigen is unknown. Per-base qualities were not stored, and no clone one base away is much larger. The record originates from a study of response to subunit inactivated influenza vaccine (dated by TCRdb to 2016 to 2018). General notes on the study: Deep quantitative T cell receptor repertoire profiling was used in the study to track responses to a trivalent subunit inactivated influenza vaccine. Broader findings and caveats from the paper: The authors proposed that each seasonal influenza vaccination may bring in only a limited number of new T cells.

To prepare the library, RT-PCR was applied. For sequencing, an Illumina HiSeq 2500 was employed. In-frame beta chains were kept once TCRdb had trimmed the public reads at Q25 with fastp and called clones with MiXCR. Each entry merges the rows of one CDR3 protein and shows their most common DNA and genes. In this sample the table shows hundreds of thousands of distinct CDR3 sequences, roughly 20% of which occur a single time. The ten largest clones take up approximately 11% of the sample. The TCR comes from a man aged 50 to 60 who received an inactivated influenza vaccine. Donor details come from another sample of the same person, matched by shared clones. Sample: PBMCs from blood, taken around 5 days after vaccination.

The bases are TGTGCCAGCAGCCAATTTTCGGAAGGGGGCTACACCTTC. It encodes CASSQFSEGGYTF. The rearranged segments are TRBV14 and TRBJ1-2; the D gene identity is not certain. From the germline V gene, CDR1 is SGHDN and CDR2 is FVKESK. V and J are truncated by 2 bases and 8 bases respectively, leaving an intervening sequence of 12 bases. The CDR3 measures 13 amino acids from cysteine to phenylalanine. Only the CDR3 DNA is retained, 39 bases long and in frame from the first base.